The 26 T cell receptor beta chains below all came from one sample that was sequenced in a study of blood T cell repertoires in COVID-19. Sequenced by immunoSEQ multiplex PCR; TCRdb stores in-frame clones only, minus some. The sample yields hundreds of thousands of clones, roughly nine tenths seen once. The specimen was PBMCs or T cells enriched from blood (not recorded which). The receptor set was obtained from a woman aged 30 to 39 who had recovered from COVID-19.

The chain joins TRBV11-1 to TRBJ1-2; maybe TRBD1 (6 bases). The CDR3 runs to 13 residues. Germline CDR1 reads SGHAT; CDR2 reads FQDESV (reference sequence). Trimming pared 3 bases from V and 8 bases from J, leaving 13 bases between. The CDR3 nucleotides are TGTGCCAGCAGCTTTGACAGGTCCAGGGGCTACACCTTC. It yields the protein CASSFDRSRGYTF. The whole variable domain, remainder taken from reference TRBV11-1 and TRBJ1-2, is EAEVAQSPRYKITEKSQAVAFWCDPISGHATLYWYRQILGQGPELLVQFQDESVVDDSQLPKDRFSAERLKGVDSTLKIQPAELGDSAMYLCASSFDRSRGYTFGSGTRLTVV.

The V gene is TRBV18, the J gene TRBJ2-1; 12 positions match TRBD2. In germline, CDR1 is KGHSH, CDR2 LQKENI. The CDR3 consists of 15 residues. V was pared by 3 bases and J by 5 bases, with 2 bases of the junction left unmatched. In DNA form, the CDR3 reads TGTGCCAGCTCACCGACTAGCGGGGGAAACAATGAGCAGTTCTTC. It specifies CASSPTSGGNNEQFF.

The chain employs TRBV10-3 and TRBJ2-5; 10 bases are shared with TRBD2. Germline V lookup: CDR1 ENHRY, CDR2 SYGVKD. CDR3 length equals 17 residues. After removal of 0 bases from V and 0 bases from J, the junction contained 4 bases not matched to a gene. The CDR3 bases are TGTGCCATCAGTGAGTCTAGCGGGGGGCCGTACCAAGAGACCCAGTACTTC. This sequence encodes CAISESSGGPYQETQYF.

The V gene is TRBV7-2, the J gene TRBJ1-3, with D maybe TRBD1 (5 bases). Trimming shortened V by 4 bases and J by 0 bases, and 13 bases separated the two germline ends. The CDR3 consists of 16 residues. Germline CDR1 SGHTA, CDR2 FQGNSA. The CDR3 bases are TGTGCCAGCAGCTGGGTTGACAGCCACTCTGGAAACACCATATATTTT. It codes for CASSWVDSHSGNTIYF.

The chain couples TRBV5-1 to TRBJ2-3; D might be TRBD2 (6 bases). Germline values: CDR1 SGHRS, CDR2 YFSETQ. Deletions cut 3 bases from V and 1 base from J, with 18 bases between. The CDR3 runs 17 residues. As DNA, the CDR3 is TGCGCCAGCAGCTGGAGGACTAACGGGGGTGGCACAGATACGCAGTATTTT. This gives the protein CASSWRTNGGGTDTQYF.

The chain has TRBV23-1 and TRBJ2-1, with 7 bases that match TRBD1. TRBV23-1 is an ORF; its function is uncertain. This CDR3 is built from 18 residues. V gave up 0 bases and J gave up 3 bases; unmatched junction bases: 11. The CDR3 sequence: CASSQSPHTGVHYNEQFF. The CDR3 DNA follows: TGCGCCAGCAGTCAATCTCCTCACACAGGGGTTCACTACAATGAGCAGTTCTTC.

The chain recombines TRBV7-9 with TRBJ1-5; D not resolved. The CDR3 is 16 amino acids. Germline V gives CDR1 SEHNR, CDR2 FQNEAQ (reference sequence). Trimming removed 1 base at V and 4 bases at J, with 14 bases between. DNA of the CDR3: TGTGCCAGCAGCTTAGAGGAGGGTCCTAGGAATCAGCCCCAGCATTTT. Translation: CASSLEEGPRNQPQHF.

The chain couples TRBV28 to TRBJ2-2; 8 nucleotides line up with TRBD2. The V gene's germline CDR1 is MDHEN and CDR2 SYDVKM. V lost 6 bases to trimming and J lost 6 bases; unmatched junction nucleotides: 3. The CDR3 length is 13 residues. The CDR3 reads CASSPGGPGELFF. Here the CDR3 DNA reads TGTGCCAGCAGCCCGGGGGGGCCCGGGGAGCTGTTTTTT. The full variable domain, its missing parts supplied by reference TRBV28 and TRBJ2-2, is DVKVTQSSRYLVKRTGEKVFLECVQDMDHENMFWYRQDPGLGLRLIYFSYDVKMKEKGDIPEGYSVSREKKERFSLILESASTNQTSMYLCASSPGGPGELFFGEGSRLTVL.

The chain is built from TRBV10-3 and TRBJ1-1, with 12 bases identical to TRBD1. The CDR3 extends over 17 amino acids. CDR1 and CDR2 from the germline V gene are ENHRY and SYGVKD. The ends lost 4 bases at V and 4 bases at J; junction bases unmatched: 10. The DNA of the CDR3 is TGTGCCATCAGTGTCGGGACAGGGGGCCTAGAGGTCACTGAAGCTTTCTTT. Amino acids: CAISVGTGGLEVTEAFF.

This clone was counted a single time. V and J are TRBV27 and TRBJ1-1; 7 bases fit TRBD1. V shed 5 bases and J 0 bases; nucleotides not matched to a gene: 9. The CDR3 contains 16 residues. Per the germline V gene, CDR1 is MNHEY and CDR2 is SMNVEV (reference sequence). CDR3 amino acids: CASSPRTGRMNTEAFF. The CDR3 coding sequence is TGTGCCAGCAGTCCACGGACAGGTCGCATGAACACTGAAGCTTTCTTT.

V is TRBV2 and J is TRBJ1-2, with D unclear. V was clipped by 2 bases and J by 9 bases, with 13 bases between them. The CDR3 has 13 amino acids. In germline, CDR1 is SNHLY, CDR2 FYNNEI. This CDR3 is CASSEQAGASYTF. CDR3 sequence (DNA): TGTGCCAGCAGTGAACAGGCCGGCGCCAGCTACACCTTC.

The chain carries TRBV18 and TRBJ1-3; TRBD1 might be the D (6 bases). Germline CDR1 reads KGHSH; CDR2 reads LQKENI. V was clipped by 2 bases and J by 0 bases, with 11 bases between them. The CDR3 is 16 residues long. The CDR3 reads CASSPNRANSGNTIYF. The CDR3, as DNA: TGTGCCAGCTCACCAAACAGGGCAAACTCTGGAAACACCATATATTTT.

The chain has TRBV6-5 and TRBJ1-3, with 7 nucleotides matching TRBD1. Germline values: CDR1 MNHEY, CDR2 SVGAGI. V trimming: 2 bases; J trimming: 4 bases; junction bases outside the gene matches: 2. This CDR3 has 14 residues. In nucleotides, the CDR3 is TGTGCCAGCAGTTACGGGACAGCAGGAAACACCATATATTTT. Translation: CASSYGTAGNTIYF.

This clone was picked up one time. In DNA, the CDR3 is TGTGCCAGCAGCCTGACGACAGGGCCTGGAAACACCATATATTTT. It yields the protein CASSLTTGPGNTIYF. V and J are TRBV9 and TRBJ1-3; 7 bases agree with TRBD1. Germline V gene data show CDR1 as SGDLS and CDR2 as YYNGEE. The V segment lost 4 bases and the J segment 2 bases; nucleotides outside the gene matches: 6. The CDR3 consists of 15 residues.

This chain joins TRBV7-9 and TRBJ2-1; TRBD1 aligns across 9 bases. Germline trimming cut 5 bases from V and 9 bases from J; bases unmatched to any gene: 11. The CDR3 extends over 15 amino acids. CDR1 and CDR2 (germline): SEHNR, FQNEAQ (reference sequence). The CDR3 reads CASSPRDRELSEQFF. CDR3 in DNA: TGTGCCAGCAGCCCCCGGGACAGGGAACTTAGTGAGCAGTTCTTC.

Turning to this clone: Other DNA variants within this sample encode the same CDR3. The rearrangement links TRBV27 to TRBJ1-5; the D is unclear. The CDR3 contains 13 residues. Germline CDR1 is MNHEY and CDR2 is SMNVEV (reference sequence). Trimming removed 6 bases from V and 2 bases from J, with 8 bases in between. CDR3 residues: CASSITGNQPQHF. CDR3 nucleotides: TGTGCCAGCAGCATTACGGGCAATCAGCCCCAGCATTTT.

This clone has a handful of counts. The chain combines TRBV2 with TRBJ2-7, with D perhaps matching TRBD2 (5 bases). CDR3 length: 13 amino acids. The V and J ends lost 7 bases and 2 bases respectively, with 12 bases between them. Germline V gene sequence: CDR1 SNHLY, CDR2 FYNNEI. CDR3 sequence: CASTYGITYEQYF. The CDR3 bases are TGTGCCAGCACATACGGGATTACCTACGAGCAGTACTTC.

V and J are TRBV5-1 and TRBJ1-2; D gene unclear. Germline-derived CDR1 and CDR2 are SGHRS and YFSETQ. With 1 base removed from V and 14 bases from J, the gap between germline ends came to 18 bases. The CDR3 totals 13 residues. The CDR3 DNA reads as TGCGCCAGCAGCTTGAACGGCAGTCCTGCGGTGACCTTC. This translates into CASSLNGSPAVTF. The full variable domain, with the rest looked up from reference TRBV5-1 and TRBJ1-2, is KAGVTQTPRYLIKTRGQQVTLSCSPISGHRSVSWYQQTPGQGLQFLFEYFSETQRNKGNFPGRFSGRQFSNSRSEMNVSTLELGDSALYLCASSLNGSPAVTFGSGTRLTVV.

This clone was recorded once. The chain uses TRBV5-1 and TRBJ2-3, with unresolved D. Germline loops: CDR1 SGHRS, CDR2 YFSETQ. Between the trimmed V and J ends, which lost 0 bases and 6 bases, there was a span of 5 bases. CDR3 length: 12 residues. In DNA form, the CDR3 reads TGCGCCAGCAGCTTGGCAGCGGATACGCAGTATTTT. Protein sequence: CASSLAADTQYF.

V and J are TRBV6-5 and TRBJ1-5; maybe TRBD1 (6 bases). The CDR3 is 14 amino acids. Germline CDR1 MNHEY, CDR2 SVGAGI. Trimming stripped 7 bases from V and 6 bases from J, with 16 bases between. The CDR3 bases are TGTGCCAGCAAAGAGGGGGGGCGAGGTCAGCCCCAGCATTTT. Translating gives CASKEGGRGQPQHF.

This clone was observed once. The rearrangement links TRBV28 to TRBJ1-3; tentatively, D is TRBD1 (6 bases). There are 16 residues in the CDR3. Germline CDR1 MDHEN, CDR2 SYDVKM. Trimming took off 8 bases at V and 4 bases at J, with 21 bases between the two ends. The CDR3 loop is CASQPGPRGAGNTIYF. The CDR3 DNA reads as TGTGCCAGCCAACCGGGACCCCGGGGGGCCGGAAACACCATATATTTT. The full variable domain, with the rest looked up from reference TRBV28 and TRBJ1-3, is DVKVTQSSRYLVKRTGEKVFLECVQDMDHENMFWYRQDPGLGLRLIYFSYDVKMKEKGDIPEGYSVSREKKERFSLILESASTNQTSMYLCASQPGPRGAGNTIYFGEGSWLTVV.

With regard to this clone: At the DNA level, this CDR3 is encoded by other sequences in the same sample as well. CDR3 protein: CASSLLAGAPTDTQYF. In nucleotides, the CDR3 is TGTGCCAGTAGTTTACTAGCGGGGGCGCCCACAGATACGCAGTATTTT. This sequence joins TRBV19 and TRBJ2-3, with 11 bases matching TRBD2. J gave up 2 bases and V 5 bases, and 6 bases lay outside the gene matches. This CDR3 is built from 16 residues. The germline gives CDR1 LNHDA, CDR2 SQIVND (reference sequence).

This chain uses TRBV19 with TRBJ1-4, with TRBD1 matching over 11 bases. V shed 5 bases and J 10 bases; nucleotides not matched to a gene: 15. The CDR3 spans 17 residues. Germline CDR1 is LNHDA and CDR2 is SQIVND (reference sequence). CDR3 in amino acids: CASSALPGQGARGKLFF. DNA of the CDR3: TGTGCCAGTAGTGCGTTACCCGGACAGGGGGCGAGAGGAAAACTGTTTTTT.

The CDR3 loop reads CSGGQGIYEQYF. The CDR3 DNA sequence: TGCAGCGGGGGACAGGGTATTTACGAGCAGTACTTC. The chain links TRBV29-1 to TRBJ2-7; 9 bases map to TRBD1. The length of the CDR3 is 12 residues. The trim removed 7 bases at V and 4 bases at J, leaving 5 bases unmatched. Germline V lookup: CDR1 SQVTM, CDR2 ANQGSEA.

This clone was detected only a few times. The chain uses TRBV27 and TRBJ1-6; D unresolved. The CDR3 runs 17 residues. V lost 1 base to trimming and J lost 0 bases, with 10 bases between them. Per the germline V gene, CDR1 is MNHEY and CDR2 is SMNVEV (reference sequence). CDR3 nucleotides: TGTGCCAGCAGTTTATTCGTGGGCAGCTCCTATAATTCACCCCTCCACTTT. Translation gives CASSLFVGSSYNSPLHF.

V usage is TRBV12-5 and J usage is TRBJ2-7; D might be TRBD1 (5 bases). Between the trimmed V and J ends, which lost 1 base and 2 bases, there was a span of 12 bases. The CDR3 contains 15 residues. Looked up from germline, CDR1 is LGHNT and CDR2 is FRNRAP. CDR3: CASGLAGQSTYEQYF. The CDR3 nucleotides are TGTGCTAGTGGTTTGGCCGGACAATCCACCTACGAGCAGTACTTC.